Each of the 11 T cell receptor delta chains below was sequenced from the same sample in a study of gamma-delta chains in newborns, infants, children. TCRdb re-called clones from the reads via CATT. The sample lists roughly 2,000 delta-chain clones; about 1.5% were seen once. Sequencing input: blood. Receptors were obtained from a child who was a newborn, infant or young child, either healthy, febrile or measles-vaccinated (not recorded which).

This clone appeared a few times. A single base separates this from a much larger clone, so it may be a read error. Other DNA sequences of this sample code for an identical CDR3. The V gene is TRDV1, the J gene TRDJ2; TRDD3 is a possible D gene (5 bases). Germline V CDR1 and CDR2: TSWWSYY, QGS. There are 14 residues in the CDR3. The CDR3 region is CALGELGLVAQLFF. The DNA for the CDR3 is TGCGCTCTTGGGGAACTTGGTTTGGTGGCACAACTCTTCTTT.

In this sample, this clone turned up a few times. TCRdb's listed protein matches a much larger clone and diverges from this DNA's translation at residue 7, likely through a read error; the protein shown comes from the DNA. The chain carries TRDV1 and TRDJ1, with TRDD3 matching over 13 bases. Germline-derived CDR1 and CDR2 are TSWWSYY and QGS. This CDR3 comprises 22 residues. The ends lost 3 bases at V and 2 bases at J; junction bases unmatched: 21. In DNA form, the CDR3 reads TGTGCTCTTGGGGACCAACCCTCCTTTTTTTACTGGGGGATACGCGGAACCGATAAACTCATCTTT. Residues: CALGDQPSFFYWGIRGTDKLIF.

The J gene is TRDJ1, the V gene TRDV3, with 7 bases matching TRDD3. The CDR3 is made up of 14 amino acids. With 2 bases clipped from V and 3 bases from J, the junction kept 9 bases outside the gene matches. Germline CDR1 is TVYSNPD and CDR2 is GDNSRS (reference sequence). CDR3 protein: CAFHGGAQSDKLIF. The CDR3 DNA is TGTGCCTTTCATGGGGGAGCTCAGTCCGATAAACTCATCTTT.

About this clone itself: TCRdb attributes to this sequence the protein of a much larger clone, which differs from the DNA translation at residue 12; a read error is likely, and the protein displayed is translated from the DNA. The V call is TRDV1, the J call TRDJ1; D gene ambiguous. CDR3 length: 17 amino acids. Trimming removed 0 bases at V and 3 bases at J, with 17 bases between. Germline V gene sequence: CDR1 TSWWSYY, CDR2 QGS. The CDR3 region has the DNA TGTGCTCTTGGGGAACTGAGCGCGGAACCAGGCGCCGATAAACTCATCTTT. Encoded protein: CALGELSAEPGADKLIF.

This clone was seen a handful of times. A much larger clone lies one base from this, so it may be a read error. Additional DNA sequences in this sample encode the identical CDR3. This chain joins TRDV1 and TRDJ1, with 12 bases matching TRDD3. V was clipped by 3 bases and J by 3 bases; unmatched bases: 23. Per the germline V gene, CDR1 is TSWWSYY and CDR2 is QGS. The CDR3 length is 22 residues. The CDR3, as DNA: TGTGCTCTTGGGGAGCCTTCCTACTCATACTGGGGGATACTTTGGACACCCGATAAACTCATCTTT. Its translation is CALGEPSYSYWGILWTPDKLIF.

A J gene of TRDJ3 was called, though the V gene was not; no check of the table's D call, TRDD3, against the DNA was made. This CDR3 has 20 residues. The CDR3 is CATSLLGDTPSSRDTLQMFF. CDR3 nucleotides: TGTGCCACTTCCTTACTTGGGGATACGCCCAGCTCCCGGGACACCCTACAGATGTTTTTC.

This clone is medium-sized by share. The same CDR3 is also encoded by other DNA sequences in this sample. This rearrangement joins TRDV1 to TRDJ1; 10 bases fit TRDD3. Germline V gene data show CDR1 as TSWWSYY and CDR2 as QGS. CDR3 size: 24 residues. Unmatched junction bases numbered 26, after V lost 0 bases and J lost 1 base. For the CDR3, the DNA is TGTGCTCTTGGGGAACTATTCCCTGATTTACTCCTACCGCTACTGGGGGATGGCACCGATAAACTCATCTTT. This translates into CALGELFPDLLLPLLGDGTDKLIF.

About this clone itself: TCRdb has a much larger clone's protein, which differs at residue 15 from the translation of this DNA, likely because of a read error; what is shown is the protein translated from the DNA. This chain links TRDV1 with TRDJ1, with 8 bases lining up with TRDD3. The CDR3 totals 17 residues. Looked up from germline, CDR1 is TSWWSYY and CDR2 is QGS. CDR3 residues: CALGEIFVWGIPDKPIF. In DNA, the CDR3 is TGTGCTCTTGGGGAAATCTTCGTTTGGGGGATTCCCGATAAACCCATCTTT.

This clone was counted a few times. A read error likely explains why the TCRdb protein, taken from a much larger clone, differs from this DNA's translation at residue 11; the protein shown is translated from the DNA. CDR3 amino acids: CAIIAGIRDGSDKLIF. The CDR3 coding sequence is TGTGCCATCATAGCGGGGATACGCGATGGATCCGATAAACTCATCTTT. This chain uses TRDV2 with TRDJ1; TRDD3 agrees at 9 bases. The CDR3 runs 16 residues. Germline CDR1 and CDR2: GEAIGNYY and EKD. Trimming cost V 9 bases and J 3 bases; bases outside gene matches: 16.

Turning to this clone: A clone one base away is much larger, so this may be a read error. The J gene is TRDJ1, the V gene TRDV1, with D perhaps TRDD2 or TRDD3 (6 bases each). Trimming cost V 8 bases and J 0 bases, with 43 bases left between them. The CDR3 has 24 amino acids. CDR1 and CDR2 (germline): TSWWSYY, QGS. The CDR3 here is CALWKAFQQLLGPPYLPYTDKLIF. The CDR3 bases are TGTGCTCTTTGGAAGGCCTTCCAACAACTACTGGGTCCACCGTACCTGCCGTACACCGATAAACTCATCTTT.

As to this clone: TCRdb's protein, taken from a much larger clone, differs from this DNA's translation at residue 8, likely owing to a read error; the protein displayed comes from the DNA. This chain joins TRDV1 and TRDJ1; no definite D call. V lost 0 bases and J lost 3, with 17 bases in between. CDR1 and CDR2 (germline): TSWWSYY, QGS. This CDR3 has 17 amino acids. The CDR3 nucleotides are TGTGCTCTTGGGGAACTCCGTGTTGGTCGCCACGCCGATAAACTCATCTTT. It encodes CALGELRVGRHADKLIF.